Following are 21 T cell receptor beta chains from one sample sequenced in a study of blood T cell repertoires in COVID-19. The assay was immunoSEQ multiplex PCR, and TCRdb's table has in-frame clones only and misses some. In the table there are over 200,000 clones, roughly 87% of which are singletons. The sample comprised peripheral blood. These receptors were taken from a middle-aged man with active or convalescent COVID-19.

This CDR3 is CASSLDRVGRLTEAFF. The DNA for the CDR3 is TGTGCCAGCAGTCTCGACAGGGTAGGAAGGTTGACTGAAGCTTTCTTT. The chain recombines TRBV28 with TRBJ1-1; 7 positions agree with TRBD1. Germline CDR1 reads MDHEN; CDR2 reads SYDVKM. The length of the CDR3 is 16 residues. V shed 5 bases, J shed 5 bases, and the junction held 14 bases outside the gene matches.

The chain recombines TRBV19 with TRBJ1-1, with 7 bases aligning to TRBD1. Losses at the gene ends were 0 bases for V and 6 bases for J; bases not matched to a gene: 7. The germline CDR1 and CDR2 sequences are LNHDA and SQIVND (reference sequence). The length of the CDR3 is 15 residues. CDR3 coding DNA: TGTGCCAGTAGTATAGAGACAGGGATGATCGCTGAAGCTTTCTTT. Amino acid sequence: CASSIETGMIAEAFF. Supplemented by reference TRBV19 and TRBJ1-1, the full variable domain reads DGGITQSPKYLFRKEGQNVTLSCEQNLNHDAMYWYRQDPGQGLRLIYYSQIVNDFQKGDIAEGYSVSREKKESFPLTVTSAQKNPTAFYLCASSIETGMIAEAFFGQGTRLTVV.

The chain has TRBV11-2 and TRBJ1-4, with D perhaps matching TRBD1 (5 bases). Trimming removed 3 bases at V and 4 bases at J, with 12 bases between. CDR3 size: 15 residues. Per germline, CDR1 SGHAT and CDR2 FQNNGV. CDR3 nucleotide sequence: TGTGCCAGCAGCTTCGGACACCGACTTAATGAAAAACTGTTTTTT. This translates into CASSFGHRLNEKLFF.

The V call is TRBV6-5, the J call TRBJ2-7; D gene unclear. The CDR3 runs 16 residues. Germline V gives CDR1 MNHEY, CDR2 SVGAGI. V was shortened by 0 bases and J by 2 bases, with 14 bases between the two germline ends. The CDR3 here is CASSYSTGLQAYEQYF. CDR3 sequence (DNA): TGTGCCAGCAGTTACTCGACCGGCCTTCAGGCCTACGAGCAGTACTTC.

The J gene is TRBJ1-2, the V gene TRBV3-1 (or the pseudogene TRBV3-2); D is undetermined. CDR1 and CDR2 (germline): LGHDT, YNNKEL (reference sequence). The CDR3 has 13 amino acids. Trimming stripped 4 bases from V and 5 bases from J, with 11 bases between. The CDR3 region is CASSLERDYGYTF. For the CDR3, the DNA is TGTGCCAGCAGCCTAGAGCGGGATTATGGCTACACCTTC.

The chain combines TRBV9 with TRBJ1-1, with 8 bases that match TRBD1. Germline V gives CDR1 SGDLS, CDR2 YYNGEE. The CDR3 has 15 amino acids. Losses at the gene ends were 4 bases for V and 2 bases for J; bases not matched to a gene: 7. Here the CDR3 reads CASSPGQEINTEAFF. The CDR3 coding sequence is TGTGCCAGCAGCCCGGGACAGGAGATAAACACTGAAGCTTTCTTT.

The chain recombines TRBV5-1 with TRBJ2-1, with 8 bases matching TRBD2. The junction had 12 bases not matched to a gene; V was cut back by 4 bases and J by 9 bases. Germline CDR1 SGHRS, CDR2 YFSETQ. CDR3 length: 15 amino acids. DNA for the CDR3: TGCGCCAGCAGCCCGATGAGCGGGGGCTTCGGTGAGCAGTTCTTC. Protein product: CASSPMSGGFGEQFF.

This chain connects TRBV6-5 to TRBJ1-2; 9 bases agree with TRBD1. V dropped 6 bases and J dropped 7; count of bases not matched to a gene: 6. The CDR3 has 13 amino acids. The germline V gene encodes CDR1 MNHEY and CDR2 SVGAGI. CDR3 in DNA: TGTGCCAGCAGGACAGGGGGTCTCTCTGGCTACACCTTC. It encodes CASRTGGLSGYTF.

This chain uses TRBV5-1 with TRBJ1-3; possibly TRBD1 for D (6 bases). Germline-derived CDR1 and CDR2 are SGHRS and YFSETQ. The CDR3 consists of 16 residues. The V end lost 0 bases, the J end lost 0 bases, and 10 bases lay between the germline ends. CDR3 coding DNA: TGCGCCAGCAGCTTGGGGACAGCCCGCTCTGGAAACACCATATATTTT. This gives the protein CASSLGTARSGNTIYF.

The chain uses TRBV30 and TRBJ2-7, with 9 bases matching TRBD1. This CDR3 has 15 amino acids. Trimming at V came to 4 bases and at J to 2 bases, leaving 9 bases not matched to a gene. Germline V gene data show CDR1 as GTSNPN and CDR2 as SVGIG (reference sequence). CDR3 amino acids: CAWNLGQGRPYEQYF. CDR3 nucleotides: TGTGCCTGGAATCTGGGACAGGGCCGACCCTACGAGCAGTACTTC.

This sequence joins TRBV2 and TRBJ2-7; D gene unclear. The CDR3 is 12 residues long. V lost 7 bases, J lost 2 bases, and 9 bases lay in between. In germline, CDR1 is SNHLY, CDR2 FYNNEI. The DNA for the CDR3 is TGTGCCAGCACTAGGAACGCCTACGAGCAGTACTTC. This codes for CASTRNAYEQYF.

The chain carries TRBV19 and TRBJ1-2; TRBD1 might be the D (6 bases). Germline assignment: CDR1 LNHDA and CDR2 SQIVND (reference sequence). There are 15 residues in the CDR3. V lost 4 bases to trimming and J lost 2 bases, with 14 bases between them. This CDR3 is CASSNSGVLNYGYTF. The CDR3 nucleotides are TGTGCCAGTAGTAACTCAGGGGTCCTCAACTATGGCTACACCTTC.

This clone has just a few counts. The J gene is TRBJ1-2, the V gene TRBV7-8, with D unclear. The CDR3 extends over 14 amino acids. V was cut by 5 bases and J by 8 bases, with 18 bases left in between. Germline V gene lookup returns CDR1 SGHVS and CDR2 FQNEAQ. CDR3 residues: CASSQALRSRGYTF. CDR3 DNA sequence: TGTGCCAGCAGCCAAGCGCTCAGATCTCGGGGCTACACCTTC.

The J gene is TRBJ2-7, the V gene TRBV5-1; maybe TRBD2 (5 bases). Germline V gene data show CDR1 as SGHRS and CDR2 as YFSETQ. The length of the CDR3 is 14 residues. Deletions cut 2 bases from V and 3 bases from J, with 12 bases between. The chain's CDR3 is CASSLTHTSYEQYF. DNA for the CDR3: TGCGCCAGCAGCTTAACACATACTAGCTACGAGCAGTACTTC. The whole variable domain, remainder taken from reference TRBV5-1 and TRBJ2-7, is KAGVTQTPRYLIKTRGQQVTLSCSPISGHRSVSWYQQTPGQGLQFLFEYFSETQRNKGNFPGRFSGRQFSNSRSEMNVSTLELGDSALYLCASSLTHTSYEQYFGPGTRLTVT.

The CDR3 region has the DNA TGTGCCACCAGCAGAGATCGGCTTAGACTAGCGGAAGAGACCCAGTACTTC. This translates into CATSRDRLRLAEETQYF. This sequence joins TRBV15 and TRBJ2-5, with TRBD2 matching over 9 bases. This CDR3 has 17 residues. Germline-derived CDR1 and CDR2 are LNHNV and YYDKDF (reference sequence). The V segment lost 0 bases and the J segment 3 bases; nucleotides outside the gene matches: 8. The entire variable domain, with the rest obtained from reference TRBV15 and TRBJ2-5, is as follows: DAMVIQNPRYQVTQFGKPVTLSCSQTLNHNVMYWYQQKSSQAPKLLFHYYDKDFNNEADTPDNFQSRRPNTSFCFLDIRSPGLGDTAMYLCATSRDRLRLAEETQYFGPGTRLLVL.

The CDR3 region is CASSEGGLGETQYF. CDR3 DNA sequence: TGTGCCAGCAGTGAGGGGGGGTTAGGGGAGACCCAGTACTTC. V and J are TRBV6-1 and TRBJ2-5; TRBD2 agrees at 7 bases. CDR1 and CDR2 (germline): MNHNS, SASEGT. The V gene end was trimmed by 3 bases and the J gene end by 5 bases; junction bases not matched to a gene: 6. The CDR3 sequence is 14 residues long.

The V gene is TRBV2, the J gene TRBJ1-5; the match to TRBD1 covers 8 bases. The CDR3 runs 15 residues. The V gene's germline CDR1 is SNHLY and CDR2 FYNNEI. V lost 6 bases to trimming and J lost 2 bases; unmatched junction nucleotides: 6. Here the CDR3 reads CASSSQGGGNQPQHF. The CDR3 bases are TGTGCCAGCAGCTCACAGGGGGGAGGCAATCAGCCCCAGCATTTT. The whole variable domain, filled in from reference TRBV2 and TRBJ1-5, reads EPEVTQTPSHQVTQMGQEVILRCVPISNHLYFYWYRQILGQKVEFLVSFYNNEISEKSEIFDDQFSVERPDGSNFTLKIRSTKLEDSAMYFCASSSQGGGNQPQHFGDGTRLSIL.

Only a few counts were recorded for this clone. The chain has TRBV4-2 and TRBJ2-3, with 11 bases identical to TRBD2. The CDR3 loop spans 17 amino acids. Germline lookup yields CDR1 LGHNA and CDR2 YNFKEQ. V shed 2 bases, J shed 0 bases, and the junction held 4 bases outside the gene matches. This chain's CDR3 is CASSQLTSGASTDTQYF. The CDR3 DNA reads TGTGCCAGCAGCCAACTGACTAGCGGGGCTAGCACAGATACGCAGTATTTT.

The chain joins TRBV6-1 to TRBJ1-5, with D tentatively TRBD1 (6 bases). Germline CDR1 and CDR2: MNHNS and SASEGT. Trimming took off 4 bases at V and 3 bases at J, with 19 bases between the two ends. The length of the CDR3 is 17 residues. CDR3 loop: CASSGKGRVGANQPQHF. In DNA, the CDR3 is TGTGCCAGCAGTGGAAAAGGGAGGGTGGGGGCCAATCAGCCCCAGCATTTT.

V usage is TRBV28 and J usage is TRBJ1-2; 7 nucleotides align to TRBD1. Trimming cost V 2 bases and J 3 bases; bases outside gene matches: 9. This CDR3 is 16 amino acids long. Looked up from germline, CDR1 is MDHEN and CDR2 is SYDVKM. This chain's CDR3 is CASSLLGLTGDYGYTF. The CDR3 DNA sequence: TGTGCCAGCAGTTTACTGGGCCTTACAGGGGACTATGGCTACACCTTC.

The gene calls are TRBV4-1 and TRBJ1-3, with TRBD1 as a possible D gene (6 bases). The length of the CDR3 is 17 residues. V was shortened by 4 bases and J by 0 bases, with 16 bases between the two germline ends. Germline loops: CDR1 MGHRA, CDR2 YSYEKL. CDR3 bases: TGCGCCAGCAGCCTCGGACAGCGCGGGTTCTCTGGAAACACCATATATTTT. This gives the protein CASSLGQRGFSGNTIYF.